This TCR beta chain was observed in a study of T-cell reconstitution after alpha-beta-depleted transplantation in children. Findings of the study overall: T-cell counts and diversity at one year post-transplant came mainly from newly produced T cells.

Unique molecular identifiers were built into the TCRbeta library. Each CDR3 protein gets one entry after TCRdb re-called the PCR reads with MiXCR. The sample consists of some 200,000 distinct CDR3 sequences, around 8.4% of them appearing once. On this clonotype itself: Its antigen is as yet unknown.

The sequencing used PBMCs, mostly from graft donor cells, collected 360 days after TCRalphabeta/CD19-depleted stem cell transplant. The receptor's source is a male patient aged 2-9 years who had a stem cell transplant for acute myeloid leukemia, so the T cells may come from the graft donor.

CDR3 in DNA: TGTGCCAGCAGCTTTGGGCCGGCCGAGCAGTACGTC. Amino acid sequence: CASSFGPAEQYV. This chain uses TRBV12-3 or TRBV12-4 with TRBJ2-7; D remains ambiguous. This CDR3 spans 12 amino acids. V was clipped by 6 bases and J by 6 bases, with 12 bases between them.